The 21 T cell receptor beta chains presented below share a single source sample, sequenced in a study of T cells in Graves' hyperthyroidism and ophthalmopathy. RNA transcripts provided the source from which TCR beta CDR3 regions were amplified. HTBI primers were used for first-round RT-PCR of the TCR CDR3. TCRdb reanalysed the multiplex PCR reads using MiXCR and keeps one entry per CDR3 protein. The sample has 600,000 to 700,000 distinct CDR3 sequences; 45% are singletons. The sample taken for sequencing was peripheral blood or thyroid tissue (not recorded which). The receptors were gathered from an adult man with Graves' disease, either hyperthyroidism or ophthalmopathy (not recorded which).

This clonotype was seen many times. This chain uses TRBV2 with TRBJ2-2, with D perhaps TRBD1 or TRBD2 (5 bases each). V was clipped by 8 bases and J by 1 base, with 11 bases between them. Germline assignment: CDR1 SNHLY and CDR2 FYNNEI. CDR3 size: 14 residues. In DNA, the CDR3 is TGTGCCAGCGACGGGACGGTGAACACCGGGGAGCTGTTTTTT. Its translation: CASDGTVNTGELFF. The variable domain in full, completed from reference TRBV2 and TRBJ2-2, reads EPEVTQTPSHQVTQMGQEVILRCVPISNHLYFYWYRQILGQKVEFLVSFYNNEISEKSEIFDDQFSVERPDGSNFTLKIRSTKLEDSAMYFCASDGTVNTGELFFGEGSRLTVL.

This clonotype was counted only a few times. The CDR3 sequence is CSAPDWGGAGTTEAFF. In nucleotides, the CDR3 is TGCAGTGCTCCAGATTGGGGCGGGGCAGGGACCACTGAAGCTTTCTTT. The chain carries TRBV20-1 and TRBJ1-1, with D perhaps TRBD1 (5 bases). Germline V CDR1 and CDR2: DFQATT, SNEGSKA (reference sequence). The length of the CDR3 is 16 residues. With 5 bases removed from V and 4 bases from J, the gap between germline ends came to 23 bases.

This clonotype has a count of ten or more. The rearrangement links TRBV20-1 to TRBJ1-5, with 8 bases aligning to TRBD1. CDR3 length equals 14 residues. CDR1 is DFQATT and CDR2 is SNEGSKA in the germline V gene (reference sequence). V was clipped by 3 bases and J by 2 bases; unmatched bases: 3. The CDR3 DNA follows: TGCAGTGCTAGCGAGGACAGGGGCAATCAGCCCCAGCATTTT. Its protein product is CSASEDRGNQPQHF.

This clonotype was counted only a few times. V usage is TRBV2 and J usage is TRBJ1-5; D not certain. The germline V gene has CDR1 SNHLY and CDR2 FYNNEI. The CDR3 sequence is 15 residues long. Trimming took off 1 base at V and 3 bases at J, with 10 bases between the two ends. CDR3 amino acids: CASSEGRVANQPQHF. The CDR3 DNA is TGTGCCAGCAGTGAAGGAAGGGTGGCCAATCAGCCCCAGCATTTT. Filled out from reference TRBV2 and TRBJ1-5, the complete variable domain reads EPEVTQTPSHQVTQMGQEVILRCVPISNHLYFYWYRQILGQKVEFLVSFYNNEISEKSEIFDDQFSVERPDGSNFTLKIRSTKLEDSAMYFCASSEGRVANQPQHFGDGTRLSIL.

The rearrangement joins TRBV29-1 to TRBJ1-2; D is possibly TRBD1 (6 bases). The ends were cut back, 5 bases at V and 4 bases at J, with 14 bases in the middle. Germline-derived CDR1 and CDR2 are SQVTM and ANQGSEA. This CDR3 contains 13 residues. In DNA, the CDR3 is TGCAGCGTTAATGGGGACACCGCCTATGGCTACACCTTC. Protein product: CSVNGDTAYGYTF. Using reference TRBV29-1 and TRBJ1-2 for the parts outside the CDR3, the full variable domain is SAVISQKPSRDICQRGTSLTIQCQVDSQVTMMFWYRQQPGQSLTLIATANQGSEATYESGFVIDKFPISRPNLTFSTLTVSNMSPEDSSIYLCSVNGDTAYGYTFGSGTRLTVV.

This clonotype was recorded only once. The rearrangement links TRBV25-1 to TRBJ2-7; no definite D call. The V end lost 8 bases, the J end lost 0 bases, and 8 bases lay between the germline ends. Germline V CDR1 and CDR2: MGHDK, SYGVNS. CDR3 length: 12 residues. The CDR3 reads CASLPGSYEQYF. The CDR3 DNA reads TGTGCCAGCTTGCCAGGCTCCTACGAGCAGTACTTC.

The chain combines TRBV12-3 or TRBV12-4 with TRBJ1-1; tentatively, D is TRBD1 (5 bases). This CDR3 comprises 14 residues. The V end lost 8 bases, the J end lost 3 bases, and 16 bases lay between the germline ends. CDR3 nucleotides: TGTGCCAGCTATGACGGGGTGGGGGACACTGAAGCTTTCTTT. Amino acids: CASYDGVGDTEAFF.

The chain carries TRBV5-1 and TRBJ2-2; D assignment may be TRBD1 or TRBD2 (5 bases each). The length of the CDR3 is 15 residues. CDR1 and CDR2 from the germline V gene are SGHRS and YFSETQ. V shed 4 bases and J shed 0 bases, with 10 bases lying between them. The CDR3 DNA follows: TGCGCCAGCAGCGGGGGACGGGCGAACACCGGGGAGCTGTTTTTT. It codes for CASSGGRANTGELFF.

This clonotype has ten or more counts. V and J are TRBV2 and TRBJ1-5, with 7 bases aligning to TRBD1. Per germline, CDR1 SNHLY and CDR2 FYNNEI. There are 15 residues in the CDR3. J was trimmed by 2 bases and V by 7 bases; bases with no gene match: 8. Here the CDR3 DNA reads TGTGCCAGCACCCCTCGGACAGGCGGCAATCAGCCCCAGCATTTT. Protein sequence: CASTPRTGGNQPQHF.

The chain links TRBV25-1 to TRBJ2-5, with D possibly TRBD1 on 5 matching bases. The germline V gene has CDR1 MGHDK and CDR2 SYGVNS. The V end was cut by 2 bases, the J end by 3 bases, with 7 bases between. CDR3 length: 13 residues. CDR3 sequence (DNA): TGTGCCAGCAGTGAAGGGGCGGAAGAGACCCAGTACTTC. Translating it yields CASSEGAEETQYF.

The chain has TRBV10-2 and TRBJ1-1; D is undetermined. The germline V gene has CDR1 WSHSY and CDR2 SAAADI. Trimming removed 4 bases at V and 1 base at J, with 10 bases between. This CDR3 has 14 amino acids. CDR3 sequence reads: CASSVGRENTEAFF. In DNA form, the CDR3 reads TGCGCCAGCAGTGTGGGGAGGGAGAACACTGAAGCTTTCTTT.

The chain employs TRBV2 and TRBJ1-2; 12 nucleotides align to TRBD1. Germline V gives CDR1 SNHLY, CDR2 FYNNEI. This CDR3 spans 16 amino acids. Unmatched junction bases numbered 10, after V lost 3 bases and J lost 8 bases. In DNA, the CDR3 is TGTGCCAGCAGTGATTCGGGACAGGGGGCGACGGACGGCTACACCTTC. Protein sequence: CASSDSGQGATDGYTF.

This clonotype was found many times. The rearrangement uses TRBV5-1 and TRBJ1-2, with D possibly TRBD1 on 5 matching bases. Germline V CDR1 and CDR2: SGHRS, YFSETQ. The CDR3 consists of 14 residues. The ends were cut back, 5 bases at V and 6 bases at J, with 17 bases in the middle. CDR3 protein: CASSSDSRRDGYTF. The CDR3 region has the DNA TGCGCCAGCAGTAGTGACAGCCGAAGAGATGGCTACACCTTC.

V and J are TRBV7-3 and TRBJ1-1; no clear D gene. CDR3 size: 17 residues. Trimming stripped 8 bases from V and 1 base from J, with 23 bases between. CDR1 is SGHTA, CDR2 FQGTGA, per germline. The CDR3 spells CASSSLFGRETNTEAFF. The CDR3 nucleotides read TGTGCCAGCTCGTCCTTATTCGGGCGGGAAACGAACACTGAAGCTTTCTTT.

The rearrangement uses TRBV7-2 and TRBJ1-4, with 7 bases that match TRBD1. This CDR3 comprises 16 residues. V lost 5 bases and J lost 5; bases outside the gene matches: 11. The germline V gene encodes CDR1 SGHTA and CDR2 FQGNSA. The CDR3 is CASSQGDRIPNEKLFF. Here the CDR3 DNA reads TGTGCCAGCAGCCAAGGGGACAGAATTCCGAATGAAAAACTGTTTTTT.

This clonotype was recorded at least ten times. The chain is built from TRBV25-1 and TRBJ1-1; unclear D gene. The CDR3 loop spans 11 amino acids. V gave up 0 bases and J gave up 4 bases, with 0 bases separating them. From germline, CDR1 is MGHDK and CDR2 SYGVNS. The CDR3 DNA follows: TGTGCCAGCAGTGAATACACTGAAGCTTTCTTT. Protein: CASSEYTEAFF.

This clonotype was counted only a few times. This chain uses TRBV29-1 with TRBJ2-5; no clear D. The germline CDR1 and CDR2 sequences are SQVTM and ANQGSEA. The CDR3 runs 14 residues. V gave up 4 bases and J gave up 5 bases, with 17 bases separating them. The CDR3 sequence: CSVAQHILVETQYF. CDR3 nucleotides: TGCAGCGTTGCCCAACACATCCTGGTGGAGACCCAGTACTTC.

To note about this clonotype: This may come from a read error, since a much larger clone is one base off. V and J are TRBV2 and TRBJ2-5; D assignment may be TRBD1 or TRBD2 (5 bases each). Per germline, CDR1 SNHLY and CDR2 FYNNEI. The length of the CDR3 is 15 residues. The CDR3 nucleotides read TGTGCCAGCAGCGTACCGGGACGGACACAAGAGGCCCAGTACTTC. It is translated as CASSVPGRTQEAQYF.

CDR3 sequence (DNA): TGTGCCACCATTAGAACACAGTACGAGCAGTACTTC. Amino acids: CATIRTQYEQYF. The chain links TRBV6-1 to TRBJ2-7; the D is unclear. V lost 10 bases, J lost 4 bases, and 14 bases lay in between. Germline CDR1 reads MNHNS; CDR2 reads SASEGT. This CDR3 has 12 amino acids.

Only a few counts were recorded for this clonotype. V is TRBV19 and J is TRBJ2-2; D gene unclear. CDR3 size: 13 residues. From germline, CDR1 is LNHDA and CDR2 SQIVND (reference sequence). V lost 4 bases, J lost 7 bases, and 10 bases lay in between. CDR3: CASSTNRVGELFF. Here the CDR3 DNA reads TGTGCCAGTAGTACAAATCGGGTCGGGGAGCTGTTTTTT. The entire variable domain, with the rest obtained from reference TRBV19 and TRBJ2-2, is as follows: DGGITQSPKYLFRKEGQNVTLSCEQNLNHDAMYWYRQDPGQGLRLIYYSQIVNDFQKGDIAEGYSVSREKKESFPLTVTSAQKNPTAFYLCASSTNRVGELFFGEGSRLTVL.

The chain links TRBV6-1 to TRBJ1-1, with no clear D. Trimming left V 2 bases short and J 0 bases short, with 10 bases between. The CDR3 totals 15 residues. Looked up from germline, CDR1 is MNHNS and CDR2 is SASEGT. The CDR3 protein is CASSEPQSLNTEAFF. In DNA form, the CDR3 reads TGTGCCAGCAGTGAACCCCAATCCTTGAACACTGAAGCTTTCTTT.